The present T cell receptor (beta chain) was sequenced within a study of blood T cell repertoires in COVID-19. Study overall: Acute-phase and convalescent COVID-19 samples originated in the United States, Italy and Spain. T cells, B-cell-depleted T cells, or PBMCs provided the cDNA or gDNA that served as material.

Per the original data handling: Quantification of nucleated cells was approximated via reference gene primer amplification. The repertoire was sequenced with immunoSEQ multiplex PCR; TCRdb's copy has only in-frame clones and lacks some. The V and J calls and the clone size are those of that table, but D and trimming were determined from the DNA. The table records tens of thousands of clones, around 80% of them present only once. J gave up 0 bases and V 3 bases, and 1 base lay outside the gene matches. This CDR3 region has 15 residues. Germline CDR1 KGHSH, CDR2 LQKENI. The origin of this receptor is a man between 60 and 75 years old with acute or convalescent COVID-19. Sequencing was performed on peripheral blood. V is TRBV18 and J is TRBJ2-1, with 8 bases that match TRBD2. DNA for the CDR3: TGTGCCAGCTCACCGGGACTAGTCTCCTACAATGAGCAGTTCTTC. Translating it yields CASSPGLVSYNEQFF.